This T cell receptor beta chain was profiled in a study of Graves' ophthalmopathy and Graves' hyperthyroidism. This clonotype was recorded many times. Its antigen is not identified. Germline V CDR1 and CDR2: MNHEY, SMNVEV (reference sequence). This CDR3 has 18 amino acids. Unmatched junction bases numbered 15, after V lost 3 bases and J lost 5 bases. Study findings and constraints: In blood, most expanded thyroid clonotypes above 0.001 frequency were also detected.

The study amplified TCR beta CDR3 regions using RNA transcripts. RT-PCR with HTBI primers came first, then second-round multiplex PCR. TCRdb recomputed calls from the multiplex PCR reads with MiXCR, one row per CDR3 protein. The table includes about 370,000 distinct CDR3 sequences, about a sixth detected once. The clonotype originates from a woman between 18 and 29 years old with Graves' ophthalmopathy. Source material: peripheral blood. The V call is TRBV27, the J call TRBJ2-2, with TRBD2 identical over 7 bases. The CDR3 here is CASSLFGGNPWDTGELFF. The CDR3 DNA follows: TGTGCCAGCAGTTTGTTCGGGGGGAATCCGTGGGATACCGGGGAGCTGTTTTTT.